The 2 T cell receptor beta chains presented below share a single source sample, sequenced in a study of OX40 agonist ivuxolimab in advanced cancers. Some clones are missing from TCRdb's copy, which holds only in-frame ones; the method was immunoSEQ multiplex PCR. The profile covers roughly 64,000 clones, with around four fifths appearing a single time and about 2% taken by the ten largest. The sample was CD4+ or CD8+ T cells sorted from blood, taken in a trial of the OX40 agonist ivuxolimab. The receptors derive from an adult with an advanced solid tumor such as melanoma, head and neck, liver or kidney cancer.

V and J are TRBV18 and TRBJ1-5; perhaps TRBD1 as D (5 bases). Germline CDR1 and CDR2: KGHSH and LQKENI. The CDR3 covers 16 residues. The ends were cut back, 0 bases at V and 0 bases at J, with 9 bases in the middle. CDR3 loop: CASSPPGRNSNQPQHF. For the CDR3, the DNA is TGTGCCAGCTCACCACCGGGACGGAATAGCAATCAGCCCCAGCATTTT.

The chain combines TRBV5-4 with TRBJ2-7; D may be TRBD2 (6 bases). V lost 4 bases to trimming and J lost 3 bases, with 14 bases between them. Germline values: CDR1 SGHNT, CDR2 YYREEE (reference sequence). This CDR3 has 14 amino acids. CDR3 protein: CASSQGLGNYEQYF. The DNA for the CDR3 is TGTGCCAGCAGCCAGGGACTGGGGAACTACGAGCAGTACTTC.